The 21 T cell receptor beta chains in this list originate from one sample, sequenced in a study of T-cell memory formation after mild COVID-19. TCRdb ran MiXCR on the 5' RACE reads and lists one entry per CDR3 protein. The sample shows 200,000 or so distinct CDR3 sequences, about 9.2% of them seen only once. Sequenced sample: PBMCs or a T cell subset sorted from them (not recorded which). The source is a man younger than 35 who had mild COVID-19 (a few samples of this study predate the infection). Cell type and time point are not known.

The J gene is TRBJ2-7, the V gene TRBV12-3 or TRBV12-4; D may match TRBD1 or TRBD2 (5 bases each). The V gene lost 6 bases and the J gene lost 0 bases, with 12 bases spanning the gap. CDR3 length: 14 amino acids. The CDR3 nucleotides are TGTGCCAGCAGGAGGGACGGAAACTCCTACGAGCAGTACTTC. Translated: CASRRDGNSYEQYF.

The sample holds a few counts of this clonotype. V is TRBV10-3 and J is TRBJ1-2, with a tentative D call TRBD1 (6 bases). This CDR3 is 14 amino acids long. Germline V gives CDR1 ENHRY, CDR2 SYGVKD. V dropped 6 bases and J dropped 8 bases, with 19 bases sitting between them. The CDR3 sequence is CAISSGQIYEGYTF. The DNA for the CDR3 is TGTGCCATCAGCTCGGGACAAATCTATGAGGGCTACACCTTC.

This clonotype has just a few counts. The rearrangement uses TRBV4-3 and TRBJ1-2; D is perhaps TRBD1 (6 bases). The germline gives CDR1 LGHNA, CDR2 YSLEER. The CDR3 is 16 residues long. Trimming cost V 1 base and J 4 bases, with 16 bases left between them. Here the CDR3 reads CASSQVVSLGGYGYTF. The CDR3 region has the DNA TGCGCCAGCAGCCAAGTCGTCAGCCTAGGGGGCTATGGCTACACCTTC.

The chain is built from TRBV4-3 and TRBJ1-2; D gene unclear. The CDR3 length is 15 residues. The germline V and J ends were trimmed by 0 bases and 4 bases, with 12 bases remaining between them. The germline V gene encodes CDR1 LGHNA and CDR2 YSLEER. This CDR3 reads CASSQDLVGSYGYTF. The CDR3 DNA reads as TGCGCCAGCAGCCAAGATTTGGTGGGCAGCTATGGCTACACCTTC.

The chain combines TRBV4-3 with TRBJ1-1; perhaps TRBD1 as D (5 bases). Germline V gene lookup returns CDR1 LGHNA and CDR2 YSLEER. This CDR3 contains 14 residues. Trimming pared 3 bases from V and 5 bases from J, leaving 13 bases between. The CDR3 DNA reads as TGCGCCAGCAGCCAGGAGATGGGACGGACTGAAGCTTTCTTT. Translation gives CASSQEMGRTEAFF.

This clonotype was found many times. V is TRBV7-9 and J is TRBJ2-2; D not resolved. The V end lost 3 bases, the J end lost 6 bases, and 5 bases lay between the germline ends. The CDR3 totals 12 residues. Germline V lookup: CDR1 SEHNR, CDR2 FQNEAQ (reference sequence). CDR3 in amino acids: CASSFGSGELFF. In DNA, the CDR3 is TGTGCCAGCAGCTTCGGCTCCGGGGAGCTGTTTTTT. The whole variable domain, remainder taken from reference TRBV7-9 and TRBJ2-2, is DTGVSQNPRHKITKRGQNVTFRCDPISEHNRLYWYRQTLGQGPEFLTYFQNEAQLEKSRLLSDRFSAERPKGSFSTLEIQRTEQGDSAMYLCASSFGSGELFFGEGSRLTVL.

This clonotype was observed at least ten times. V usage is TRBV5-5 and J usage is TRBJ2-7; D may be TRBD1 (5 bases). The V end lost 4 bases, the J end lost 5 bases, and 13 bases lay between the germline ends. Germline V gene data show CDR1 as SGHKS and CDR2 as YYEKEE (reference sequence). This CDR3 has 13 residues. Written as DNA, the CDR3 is TGTGCCAGCAGCCCCGGGCTCAGGGACGAGCAGTACGTC. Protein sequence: CASSPGLRDEQYV.

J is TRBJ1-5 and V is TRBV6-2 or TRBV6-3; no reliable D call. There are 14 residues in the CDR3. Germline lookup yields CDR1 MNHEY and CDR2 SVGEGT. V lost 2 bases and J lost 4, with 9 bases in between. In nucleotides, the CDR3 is TGTGCCAGCAGTTACATAGCGGGGAATCAGCCCCAGCATTTT. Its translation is CASSYIAGNQPQHF.

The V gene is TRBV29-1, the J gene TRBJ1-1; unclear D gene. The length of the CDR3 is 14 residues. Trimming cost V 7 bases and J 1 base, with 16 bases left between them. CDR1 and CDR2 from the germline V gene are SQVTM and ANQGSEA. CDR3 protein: CSAVPYLRNTEAFF. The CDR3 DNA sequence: TGCAGCGCCGTCCCCTACTTGAGGAACACTGAAGCTTTCTTT.

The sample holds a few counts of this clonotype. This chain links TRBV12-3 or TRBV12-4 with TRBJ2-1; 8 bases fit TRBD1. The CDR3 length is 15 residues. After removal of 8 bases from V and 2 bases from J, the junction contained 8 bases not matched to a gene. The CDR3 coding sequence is TGTGCCAGCCTTCCGGGGACAGGCCCCTACAATGAGCAGTTCTTC. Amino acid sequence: CASLPGTGPYNEQFF.

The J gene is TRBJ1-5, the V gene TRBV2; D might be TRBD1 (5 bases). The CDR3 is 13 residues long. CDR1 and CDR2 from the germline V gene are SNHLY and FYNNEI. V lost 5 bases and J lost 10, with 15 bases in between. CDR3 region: CASSLSRVEPQHF. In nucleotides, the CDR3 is TGTGCCAGCAGTCTAAGCAGGGTGGAACCCCAGCATTTT. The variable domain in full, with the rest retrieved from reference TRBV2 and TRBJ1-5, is EPEVTQTPSHQVTQMGQEVILRCVPISNHLYFYWYRQILGQKVEFLVSFYNNEISEKSEIFDDQFSVERPDGSNFTLKIRSTKLEDSAMYFCASSLSRVEPQHFGDGTRLSIL.

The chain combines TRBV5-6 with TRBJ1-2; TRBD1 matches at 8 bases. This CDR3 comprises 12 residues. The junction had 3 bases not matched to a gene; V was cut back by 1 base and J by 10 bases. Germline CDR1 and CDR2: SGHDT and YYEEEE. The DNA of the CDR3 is TGTGCCAGCAGCTTGTCGACAGGGGCCTACACCTTC. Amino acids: CASSLSTGAYTF.

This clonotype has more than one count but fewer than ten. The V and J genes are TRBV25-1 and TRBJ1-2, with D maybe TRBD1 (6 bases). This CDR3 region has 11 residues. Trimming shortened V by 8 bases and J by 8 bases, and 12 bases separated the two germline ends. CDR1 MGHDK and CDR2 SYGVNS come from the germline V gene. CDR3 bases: TGTGCCAGCGGAGGGGGGGGCGGCTACACCTTC. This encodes CASGGGGGYTF.

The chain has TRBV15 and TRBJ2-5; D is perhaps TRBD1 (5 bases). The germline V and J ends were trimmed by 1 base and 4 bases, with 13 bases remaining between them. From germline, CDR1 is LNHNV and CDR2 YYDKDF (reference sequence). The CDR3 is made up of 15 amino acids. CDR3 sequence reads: CATSRGTGLGETQYF. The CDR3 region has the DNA TGTGCCACCAGCAGAGGTACAGGCCTCGGAGAGACCCAGTACTTC.

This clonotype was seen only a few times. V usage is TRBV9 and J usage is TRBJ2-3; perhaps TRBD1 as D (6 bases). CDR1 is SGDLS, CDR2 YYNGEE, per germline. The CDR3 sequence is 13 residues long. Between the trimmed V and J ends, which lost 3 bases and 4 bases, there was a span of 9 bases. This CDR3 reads CASSAQGPDTQYF. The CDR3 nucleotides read TGTGCCAGCAGCGCACAGGGTCCAGATACGCAGTATTTT.

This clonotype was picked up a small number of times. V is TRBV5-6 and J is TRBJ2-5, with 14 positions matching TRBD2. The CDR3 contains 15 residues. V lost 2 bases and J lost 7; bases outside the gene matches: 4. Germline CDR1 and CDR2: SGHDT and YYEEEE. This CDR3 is CASSFGTSGGRTQYF. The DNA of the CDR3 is TGTGCCAGCAGCTTCGGGACTAGCGGGGGTAGGACCCAGTACTTC. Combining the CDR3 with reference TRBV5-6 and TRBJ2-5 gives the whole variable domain DAGVTQSPTHLIKTRGQQVTLRCSPKSGHDTVSWYQQALGQGPQFIFQYYEEEERQRGNFPDRFSGHQFPNYSSELNVNALLLGDSALYLCASSFGTSGGRTQYFGPGTRLLVL.

The CDR3, as DNA: TGTGCCAGCAGCTACGGACTAGCGGGGGGGAACACCGGGGAGCTGTTTTTT. It is translated as CASSYGLAGGNTGELFF. The chain recombines TRBV5-4 with TRBJ2-2; TRBD2 matches 14 bases. CDR3 size: 17 residues. The junction had 2 bases not matched to a gene; V was cut back by 3 bases and J by 1 base. Germline-derived CDR1 and CDR2 are SGHNT and YYREEE (reference sequence).

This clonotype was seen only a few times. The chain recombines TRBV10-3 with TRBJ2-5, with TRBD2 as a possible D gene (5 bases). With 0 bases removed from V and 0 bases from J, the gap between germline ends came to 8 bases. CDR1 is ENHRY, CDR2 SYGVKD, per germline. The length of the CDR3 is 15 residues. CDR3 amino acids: CAISESKDYQETQYF. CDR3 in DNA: TGTGCCATCAGTGAGTCGAAGGACTACCAAGAGACCCAGTACTTC.

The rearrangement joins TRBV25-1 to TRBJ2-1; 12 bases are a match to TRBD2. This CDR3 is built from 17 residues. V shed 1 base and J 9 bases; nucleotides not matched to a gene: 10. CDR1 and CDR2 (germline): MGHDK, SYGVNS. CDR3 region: CASSEFWTSGERGEQFF. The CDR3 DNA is TGTGCCAGCAGTGAATTCTGGACTAGCGGGGAAAGAGGTGAGCAGTTCTTC.

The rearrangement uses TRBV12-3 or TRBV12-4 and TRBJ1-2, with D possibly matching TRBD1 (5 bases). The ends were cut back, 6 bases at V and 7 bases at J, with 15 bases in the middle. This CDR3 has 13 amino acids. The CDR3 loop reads CASSRGAVSGYTF. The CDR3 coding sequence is TGTGCCAGCAGCAGAGGGGCCGTCTCTGGCTACACCTTC.

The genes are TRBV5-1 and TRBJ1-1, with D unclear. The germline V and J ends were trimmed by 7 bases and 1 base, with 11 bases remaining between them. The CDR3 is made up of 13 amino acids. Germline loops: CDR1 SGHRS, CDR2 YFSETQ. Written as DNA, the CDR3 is TGCGCCAGCGGGGTGTTGCGGAACACTGAAGCTTTCTTT. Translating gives CASGVLRNTEAFF. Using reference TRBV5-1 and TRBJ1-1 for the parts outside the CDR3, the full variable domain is KAGVTQTPRYLIKTRGQQVTLSCSPISGHRSVSWYQQTPGQGLQFLFEYFSETQRNKGNFPGRFSGRQFSNSRSEMNVSTLELGDSALYLCASGVLRNTEAFFGQGTRLTVV.